Below, 24 T cell receptor beta chains from the same sample are listed, as sequenced in a study of tumour-infiltrating T cells in Burkitt lymphoma. Here immunoSEQ multiplex PCR was the method, and the copy in TCRdb shows in-frame clones only, minus some. Counted here are about 16,000 clones, 80% occurring once; the ten biggest clones make up approximately 2.1%. The sequencing input was tumor tissue. The receptors were sampled from a human donor with diffuse large B-cell lymphoma.

V is TRBV25-1 and J is TRBJ2-1; possible D gene TRBD1, 6 bases. Trimming pared 4 bases from V and 5 bases from J, leaving 9 bases between. CDR1 is MGHDK and CDR2 is SYGVNS in the germline V gene. CDR3 length equals 13 residues. Here the CDR3 reads CASSVSGDNEQFF. CDR3 DNA: TGTGCCAGCAGTGTGTCAGGGGACAATGAGCAGTTCTTC. The complete variable domain, with remaining parts taken from reference TRBV25-1 and TRBJ2-1, reads EADIYQTPRYLVIGTGKKITLECSQTMGHDKMYWYQQDPGMELHLIHYSYGVNSTEKGDLSSESTVSRIRTEHFPLTLESARPSHTSQYLCASSVSGDNEQFFGPGTRLTVL.

DNA for the CDR3: TGTGCCAGCAGCCCCACTGGGGGCTACGAGCAGTACTTC. This codes for CASSPTGGYEQYF. The chain couples TRBV7-6 to TRBJ2-7; D tentatively fits TRBD1 or TRBD2 (5 bases each). This CDR3 has 13 residues. V dropped 5 bases and J dropped 3 bases, with 11 bases sitting between them. Germline-derived CDR1 and CDR2 are SGHVS and FNYEAQ.

V and J are TRBV19 and TRBJ1-1; maybe TRBD1 (5 bases). V lost 10 bases and J lost 2, with 14 bases in between. Germline V gene sequence: CDR1 LNHDA, CDR2 SQIVND (reference sequence). The CDR3 runs to 13 residues. The CDR3 DNA sequence: TGTGCCACTTCGTGGGGGGGAAACACTGAAGCTTTCTTT. This sequence encodes CATSWGGNTEAFF.

The chain is built from TRBV5-4 and TRBJ2-2, with D hard to call. The CDR3 contains 14 residues. In germline, CDR1 is SGHNT, CDR2 YYREEE (reference sequence). Trimming pared 4 bases from V and 3 bases from J, leaving 10 bases between. CDR3 loop: CASSLRADTGELFF. CDR3 nucleotides: TGTGCCAGCAGCCTCCGGGCGGACACCGGGGAGCTGTTTTTT.

The CDR3 protein is CASSQDRAGDNQPQHF. In DNA, the CDR3 is TGCGCCAGCAGCCAGGATAGGGCAGGTGATAATCAGCCCCAGCATTTT. The chain recombines TRBV4-1 with TRBJ1-5; D is unclear. This CDR3 comprises 16 residues. The germline CDR1 and CDR2 sequences are MGHRA and YSYEKL. The V and J ends lost 3 bases and 4 bases respectively, with 16 bases between them.

This clone was observed a handful of times. The chain couples TRBV27 to TRBJ2-1, with D possibly being TRBD2 (5 bases). Germline CDR1 MNHEY, CDR2 SMNVEV (reference sequence). Trimming removed 3 bases at V and 6 bases at J, with 9 bases between. The CDR3 sequence is 13 residues long. For the CDR3, the DNA is TGTGCCAGCAGTTTCGGGGAGAGCAATGAGCAGTTCTTC. Translated, it gives CASSFGESNEQFF.

V usage is TRBV6-1 and J usage is TRBJ1-5, with 8 bases that match TRBD1. V trimming: 10 bases; J trimming: 3 bases; junction bases outside the gene matches: 5. The CDR3 extends over 13 amino acids. Germline V CDR1 and CDR2: MNHNS, SASEGT. In nucleotides, the CDR3 is TGTGCCACCCGGACAGGGCACAATCAGCCCCAGCATTTT. It encodes CATRTGHNQPQHF.

This clone was seen only once. The V call is TRBV14, the J call TRBJ1-1; TRBD1 agrees at 11 bases. Germline V gene lookup returns CDR1 SGHDN and CDR2 FVKESK. V lost 4 bases and J lost 1; bases outside the gene matches: 8. The CDR3 loop spans 17 amino acids. The CDR3 region has the DNA TGTGCCAGCAGCCCGTTCCCGGGACAGGGGGAGAACACTGAAGCTTTCTTT. Amino acids: CASSPFPGQGENTEAFF.

The CDR3, as DNA: TGTGCCAGCAGCTTAGCAGGGTTCGACGAGCAGTACTTC. Its translation is CASSLAGFDEQYF. The J gene is TRBJ2-7, the V gene TRBV7-8; D is unclear. The CDR3 has 13 amino acids. Trimming took off 0 bases at V and 5 bases at J, with 8 bases between the two ends. Germline V gene sequence: CDR1 SGHVS, CDR2 FQNEAQ.

The chain has TRBV2 and TRBJ2-7; no clear D gene. The CDR3 is made up of 12 amino acids. V dropped 6 bases and J dropped 5 bases, with 11 bases sitting between them. CDR1 and CDR2 from the germline V gene are SNHLY and FYNNEI. The CDR3 region has the DNA TGTGCCAGCAGGAGTATAGGCCACGAGCAGTACTTC. Translated: CASRSIGHEQYF.

This chain joins TRBV9 and TRBJ1-2; D uncertain. V was shortened by 0 bases and J by 5 bases, with 11 bases between the two germline ends. The CDR3 is made up of 14 amino acids. Germline lookup yields CDR1 SGDLS and CDR2 YYNGEE. The CDR3: CASSVEGVPYGYTF. CDR3 in DNA: TGTGCCAGCAGCGTAGAAGGCGTCCCGTATGGCTACACCTTC.

V and J are TRBV6-1 and TRBJ2-5; TRBD1 agrees at 8 bases. CDR1 and CDR2 from the germline V gene are MNHNS and SASEGT. The CDR3 covers 15 residues. The J segment lost 5 bases and the V segment lost 3 bases, leaving 8 bases of the junction unmatched. CDR3 in DNA: TGTGCCAGCAGTGAGGGATTGGACAGGGATGAGACCCAGTACTTC. Translation gives CASSEGLDRDETQYF.

The chain recombines TRBV20-1 with TRBJ2-5, with D hard to call. This CDR3 spans 11 amino acids. V was shortened by 1 base and J by 2 bases, with 2 bases between the two germline ends. CDR1 and CDR2 (germline): DFQATT, SNEGSKA (reference sequence). The chain's CDR3 is CSARVQETQYF. The CDR3 DNA reads as TGCAGTGCTAGAGTGCAAGAGACCCAGTACTTC.

V and J are TRBV4-2 and TRBJ1-2; TRBD1 agrees at 7 bases. The germline V gene has CDR1 LGHNA and CDR2 YNFKEQ. Trimming took 2 bases from V and 0 from J; bases not matched to a gene: 6. CDR3 length: 16 amino acids. The CDR3 here is CASSQSTGLTNYGYTF. CDR3 DNA sequence: TGTGCCAGCAGCCAATCGACAGGGCTTACTAACTATGGCTACACCTTC.

The rearrangement links TRBV7-9 to TRBJ2-3, with D perhaps TRBD2 (6 bases). Germline V gene sequence: CDR1 SEHNR, CDR2 FQNEAQ (reference sequence). Trimming took off 6 bases at V and 4 bases at J, with 11 bases between the two ends. This CDR3 comprises 13 residues. The CDR3 is CASRAGPADTQYF. Here the CDR3 DNA reads TGTGCCAGCAGGGCGGGACCCGCAGATACGCAGTATTTT.

The V call is TRBV2, the J call TRBJ2-7, with a possible D match to TRBD1 (5 bases). V lost 11 bases, J lost 2 bases, and 13 bases lay in between. Germline V gene data show CDR1 as SNHLY and CDR2 as FYNNEI. The CDR3 totals 12 residues. CDR3 region: CASDQGTYEQYF. The CDR3 DNA is TGTGCCTCAGACCAGGGAACCTACGAGCAGTACTTC.

V usage is TRBV5-5 and J usage is TRBJ1-1; D is unresolved. The V gene's germline CDR1 is SGHKS and CDR2 YYEKEE (reference sequence). There are 13 residues in the CDR3. V lost 4 bases and J lost 4, with 11 bases in between. CDR3 sequence (DNA): TGTGCCAGCAGCCCCAATTATGGCACTGAAGCTTTCTTT. This gives the protein CASSPNYGTEAFF.

The rearrangement joins TRBV2 to TRBJ2-2; 9 bases map to TRBD1. V lost 8 bases to trimming and J lost 4 bases; unmatched junction nucleotides: 2. There are 13 residues in the CDR3. Germline V gives CDR1 SNHLY, CDR2 FYNNEI. In DNA form, the CDR3 reads TGTGCCAGCGGGACAGGGATCACCGGGGAGCTGTTTTTT. It specifies CASGTGITGELFF. The whole variable domain, remainder taken from reference TRBV2 and TRBJ2-2, is EPEVTQTPSHQVTQMGQEVILRCVPISNHLYFYWYRQILGQKVEFLVSFYNNEISEKSEIFDDQFSVERPDGSNFTLKIRSTKLEDSAMYFCASGTGITGELFFGEGSRLTVL.

V gene TRBV18 combines with J gene TRBJ2-7, with 11 nucleotides matching TRBD2. The CDR3 is 15 residues long. The V and J ends lost 4 bases and 2 bases, in that order; junction bases with no gene match: 4. Per germline, CDR1 KGHSH and CDR2 LQKENI. The CDR3 DNA reads as TGTGCCAGCTCACGCTCTAGCGGGGGGACCTACGAGCAGTACTTC. Its protein product is CASSRSSGGTYEQYF.

The sample holds a few counts of this clone. The CDR3 here is CASSLTSVTYEQYF. In nucleotides, the CDR3 is TGTGCCAGCAGCTTGACTAGCGTAACCTACGAGCAGTACTTC. This chain uses TRBV7-6 with TRBJ2-7; TRBD2 matches at 8 bases. V shed 3 bases, J shed 2 bases, and the junction held 3 bases outside the gene matches. From germline, CDR1 is SGHVS and CDR2 FNYEAQ. The CDR3 spans 14 residues.

This sequence joins TRBV7-6 and TRBJ2-7, with 10 bases matching TRBD1. Trimming at V came to 5 bases and at J to 5 bases, leaving 12 bases not matched to a gene. CDR3 size: 16 residues. The V gene's germline CDR1 is SGHVS and CDR2 FNYEAQ. The CDR3 coding sequence is TGTGCCAGCAGCCTCCGGGACAGGGGACGCGACAACGAGCAGTACTTC. It is translated as CASSLRDRGRDNEQYF.

The chain links TRBV9 to TRBJ1-1; 7 bases are a match to TRBD1. CDR1 is SGDLS, CDR2 YYNGEE, per germline. This CDR3 is built from 15 residues. J gave up 0 bases and V 3 bases, and 5 bases lay outside the gene matches. The CDR3 nucleotides read TGTGCCAGCAGCGCTTTACAGGGGTTGAACACTGAAGCTTTCTTT. Protein: CASSALQGLNTEAFF.

This chain links TRBV6-6 with TRBJ2-7; D may correspond to TRBD1 or TRBD2 (6 bases each). CDR1 MNHNY and CDR2 SVGAGI come from the germline V gene (reference sequence). The V end lost 2 bases, the J end lost 6 bases, and 8 bases lay between the germline ends. This CDR3 contains 12 residues. The CDR3 DNA reads TGTGCCAGCAGTTACGAGGGGGGCGAGCAGTACTTC. Encoded protein: CASSYEGGEQYF.

The CDR3 loop reads CASSQGAPPHTIYF. CDR3 coding DNA: TGCGCCAGCAGCCAAGGAGCTCCCCCCCACACCATATATTTT. The chain links TRBV4-3 to TRBJ1-3; D is uncertain. This CDR3 is built from 14 residues. Deletions cut 1 base from V and 8 bases from J, with 12 bases between. The germline V gene encodes CDR1 LGHNA and CDR2 YSLEER.